Described below is a single T cell receptor (beta chain) sequence and its context. Its antigen is not identified. CDR1 is MDHEN, CDR2 SYDVKM, per germline. The CDR3 consists of 11 residues. Trimming took off 2 bases at V and 10 bases at J, with 5 bases between the two ends. These data belong to a study of cytomegalovirus exposure and HLA in healthy donors. Study-level findings and limits: In a later analysis, HLA-associated beta chains showed higher expansion and lower generation probabilities than comparable chains. For TCR beta chains, V- and J-gene trimming was later linked to a missense DCLRE1C variant. Among TCR sequences, most were rare, though some public TCRs appeared in many donors.

13 Jbeta primers and 60 Vbeta primers were used for the PCR. As processed by the authors: In a later analysis, of some 80 million unique beta chains, about 12 million appeared in at least two donors. The assay was immunoSEQ multiplex PCR, and TCRdb's table has in-frame clones only and misses some. V, J and clone size derive from that table, while D and trimming were established from the DNA sequence. This sample lists 110,000 to 150,000 clones; its ten largest clones have 0.8% to 1%. Sequenced: PBMCs. The TCR was taken from a male donor in good health and CMV-seronegative. The chain combines TRBV28 with TRBJ1-4; no firm D call. CDR3 loop: CASSLPGKLFF. CDR3 in DNA: TGTGCCAGCAGTTTACCAGGAAAACTGTTTTTT.